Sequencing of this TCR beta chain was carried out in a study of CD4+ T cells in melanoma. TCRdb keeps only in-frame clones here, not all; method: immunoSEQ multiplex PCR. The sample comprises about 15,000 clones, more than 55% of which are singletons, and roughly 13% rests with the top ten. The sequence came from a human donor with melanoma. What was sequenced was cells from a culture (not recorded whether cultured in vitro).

In DNA form, the CDR3 reads TGTGCCAGCAGCTTAGCCGCGACAAACTATGGCTACACCTTC. Its protein is CASSLAATNYGYTF. This chain links TRBV11-2 with TRBJ1-2; the D is unclear. This CDR3 is 14 amino acids long. Germline V gene sequence: CDR1 SGHAT, CDR2 FQNNGV. Trimming shortened V by 1 base and J by 2 bases, and 8 bases separated the two germline ends.